This T cell receptor (beta chain) was recovered during a study of graft-versus-host responses after intestinal transplantation (dated by TCRdb to the early 2020s). At the level of the whole study: Recipients received multivisceral, liver-intestinal, or isolated intestinal transplants. Bulk TCR-beta CDR3 sequencing was used to track graft-versus-host and host-versus-graft alloreactive T cell clones in the graft, circulation and bone marrow after intestinal transplantation. Instead of going to the commercial service, samples from a few later patients were sequenced in-house on an Illumina MiSeq and processed with MiXCR. Alloreactive clones were identified by sequencing pre-transplant mixed lymphocyte reaction products and comparing these products with unstimulated pre-transplant donor and recipient T cells. A cohort of approximately 24 intestinal transplant recipients, including one retransplant, was enrolled, and a few patients lacking pretransplant specimens were excluded. All recipients received anti-thymocyte globulin induction followed by maintenance tacrolimus and steroids for two to four years. Donor T cell macrochimerism was defined as a peak of at least 4% donor T cells among recipient peripheral blood mononuclear cells. General study outcomes and caveats: Peak levels of circulating GvH clones were associated with declines in HvG clones early after transplant. GvH clones were detected in recipient bone marrow, and some appeared earlier in ileal mucosa or blood, consistent with an intestinal mucosal origin. Conclusions were limited by the relatively low number and heterogeneity of intestinal transplant patients. In the allografts of patients with donor T cell macrochimerism, GvH to HvG T cell clonal ratios were high.

V is cut by 3 bases and J by 4 bases, and the space between the germline ends is 16 bases. The CDR3 contains 16 residues, cysteine and phenylalanine counted. The retained sequence is limited to the CDR3, 48 bases, with the frame set at the first base. CDR1 and CDR2 are read off the germline V gene (reference sequence) as MNHNY and SVGAGI. About this clone itself: The antigen this receptor binds is unknown. The sample holds no much larger clone one base away, and base qualities are not on file.

Interpreted using the paper, the time point label stands for: cells obtained before transplantation from donor or recipient. CD3+CD4+ and CD3+CD8+ populations were FACS-sorted from unstimulated pre-transplant donor and recipient cells taken from spleen or lymph nodes. Receptors were amplified or captured by the immunoSEQ multiplex PCR assay. In most patients, genomic DNA was isolated using the Qiagen DNeasy Blood and Tissue Kit and sent frozen to Adaptive Biotechnologies for TCR sequencing. For most patients, high-throughput TCR-beta CDR3 sequencing of genomic DNA was performed by Adaptive Biotechnologies. As for how the authors treated the data: Adaptive's ImmunoSEQ software supplied the TCR sequencing data for about 18 patients, while MiXCR and VDJtools were used to process a few other patients. To correct CD4 versus CD8 sorting errors, any sequence found in both subsets at a frequency ratio below 5:1 was removed. Because the origin of CDR3 nucleotide sequences shared between donor and recipient could not be assigned, those sequences were removed. To be classed as alloreactive, a clone needed at least 2-fold expansion over unstimulated cells and a minimum CFSE-low frequency of 0.002% (template counts) or 0.001% (read counts). Clones were considered mappable if detected in sequenced pre-transplant spleen, lymph node, or MLR CFSE-low populations of the donor or recipient. The cumulative frequency of alloreactive clones was calculated as a percentage of all sequences, weighted by copy number. What TCRdb holds here is the immuneACCESS table cut down to in-frame rearrangements. Part of the clones is not present; checked against another copy, under half of the missing clones reflect an unresolved V gene, and the others are unexplained. From that table come the V and J calls and clone size; the DNA was used to work out D and trimming. In all, the sample holds about 120,000 clones, and over 75% of those were seen once. 0.15% to 0.2% of the sample belongs to the ten largest clones.

The input for sequencing was unstimulated CD4+ T cells sorted from spleen or lymph node cells, taken before intestinal transplant. The source is a human donor who received an intestinal transplant. The rearranged segments are TRBV6-6 and TRBJ1-3, with TRBD1 tentatively as D gene (6 bases match). The DNA sequence reads TGTGCCAGCAGTTATTCCGGGGGGGCTGGAGGAAACACCATATATTTT. Translated, it gives CASSYSGGAGGNTIYF.